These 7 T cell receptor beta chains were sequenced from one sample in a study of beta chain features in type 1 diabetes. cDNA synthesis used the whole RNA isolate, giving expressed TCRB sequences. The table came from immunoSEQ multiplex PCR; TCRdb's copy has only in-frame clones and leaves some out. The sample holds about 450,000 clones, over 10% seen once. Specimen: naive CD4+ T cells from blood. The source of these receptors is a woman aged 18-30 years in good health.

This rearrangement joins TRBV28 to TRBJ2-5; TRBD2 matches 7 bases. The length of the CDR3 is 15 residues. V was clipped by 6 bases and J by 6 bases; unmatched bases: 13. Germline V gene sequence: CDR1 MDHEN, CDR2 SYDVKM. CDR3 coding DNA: TGTGCCAGCAGCTCCCCTCCCGGGGGGTGGAAGACCCAGTACTTC. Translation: CASSSPPGGWKTQYF.

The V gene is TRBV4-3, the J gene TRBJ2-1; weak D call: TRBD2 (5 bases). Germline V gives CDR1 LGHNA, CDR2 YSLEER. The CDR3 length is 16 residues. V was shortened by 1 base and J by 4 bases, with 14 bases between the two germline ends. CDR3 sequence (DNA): TGCGCCAGCAGCCAAGTTCTACGCGGGCGGTACAATGAGCAGTTCTTC. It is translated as CASSQVLRGRYNEQFF.

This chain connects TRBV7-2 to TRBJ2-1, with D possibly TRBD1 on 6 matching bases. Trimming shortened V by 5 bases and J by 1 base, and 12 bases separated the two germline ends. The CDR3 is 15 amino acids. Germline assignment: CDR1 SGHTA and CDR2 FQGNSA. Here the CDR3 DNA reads TGTGCCAGCAGCCGACAGGACCTTTCCTACAATGAGCAGTTCTTC. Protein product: CASSRQDLSYNEQFF.

In nucleotides, the CDR3 is TGTGCCAGCAGTCAACGGGAGGGGGACTACGAGCAGTACTTC. Translated: CASSQREGDYEQYF. This chain connects TRBV6-5 to TRBJ2-7; TRBD2 aligns across 8 bases. Trimming cost V 5 bases and J 3 bases; bases outside gene matches: 6. Germline V gives CDR1 MNHEY, CDR2 SVGAGI. The CDR3 sequence is 14 residues long.

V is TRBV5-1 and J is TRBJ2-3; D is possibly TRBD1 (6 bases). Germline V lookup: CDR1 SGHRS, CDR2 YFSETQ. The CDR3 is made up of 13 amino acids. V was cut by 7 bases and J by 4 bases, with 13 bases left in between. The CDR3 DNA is TGCGCCAGCGGACAGCCGCACGCAGATACGCAGTATTTT. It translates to CASGQPHADTQYF.

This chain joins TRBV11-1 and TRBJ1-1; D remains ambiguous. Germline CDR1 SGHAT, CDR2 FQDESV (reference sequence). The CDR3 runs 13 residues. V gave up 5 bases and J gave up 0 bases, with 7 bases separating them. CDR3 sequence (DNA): TGTGCCAGCAGCCAGAACATGAACACTGAAGCTTTCTTT. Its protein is CASSQNMNTEAFF.

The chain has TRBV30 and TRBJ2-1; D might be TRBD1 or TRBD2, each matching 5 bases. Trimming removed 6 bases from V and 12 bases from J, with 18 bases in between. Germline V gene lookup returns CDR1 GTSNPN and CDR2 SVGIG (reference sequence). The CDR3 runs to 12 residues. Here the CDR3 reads CACRLGEMGQFF. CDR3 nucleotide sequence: TGTGCCTGTAGACTGGGGGAGATGGGGCAGTTCTTC.